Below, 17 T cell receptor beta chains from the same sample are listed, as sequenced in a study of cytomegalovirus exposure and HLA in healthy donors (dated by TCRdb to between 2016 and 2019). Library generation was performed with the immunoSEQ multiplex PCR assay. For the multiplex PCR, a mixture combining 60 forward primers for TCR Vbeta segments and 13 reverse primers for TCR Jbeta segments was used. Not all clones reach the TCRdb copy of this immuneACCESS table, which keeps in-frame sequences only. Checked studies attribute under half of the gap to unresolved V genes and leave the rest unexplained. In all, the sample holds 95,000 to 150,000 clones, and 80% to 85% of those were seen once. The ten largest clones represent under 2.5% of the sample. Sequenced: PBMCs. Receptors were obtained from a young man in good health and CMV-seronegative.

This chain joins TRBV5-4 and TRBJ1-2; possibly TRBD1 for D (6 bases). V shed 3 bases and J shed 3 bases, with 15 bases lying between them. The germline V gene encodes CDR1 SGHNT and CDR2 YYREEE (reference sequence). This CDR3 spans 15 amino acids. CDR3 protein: CASSSSNRVDYGYTF. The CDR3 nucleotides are TGTGCCAGCAGCTCTTCGAACAGGGTTGACTATGGCTACACCTTC.

The CDR3 DNA is TGTGCCAGCACAGGGCAGATCAATCAGCCCCAGCATTTT. Residues: CASTGQINQPQHF. V usage is TRBV2 and J usage is TRBJ1-5; the D gene is possibly TRBD1 (5 bases). This CDR3 contains 13 residues. Trimming left V 7 bases short and J 3 bases short, with 10 bases between. Germline assignment: CDR1 SNHLY and CDR2 FYNNEI.

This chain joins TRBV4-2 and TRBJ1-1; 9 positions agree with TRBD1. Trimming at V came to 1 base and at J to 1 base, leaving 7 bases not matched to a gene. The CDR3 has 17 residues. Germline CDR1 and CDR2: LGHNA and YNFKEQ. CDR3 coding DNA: TGTGCCAGCAGCCAAGGAGCCTTGGGACAGGGGAACACTGAAGCTTTCTTT. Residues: CASSQGALGQGNTEAFF.

In DNA form, the CDR3 reads TGTGCCAGCATCCTACAGGGGGCGAACACTGAAGCTTTCTTT. Its translation: CASILQGANTEAFF. The chain recombines TRBV28 with TRBJ1-1, with 9 bases that match TRBD1. The CDR3 is 14 residues long. Germline CDR1 and CDR2: MDHEN and SYDVKM. After removal of 7 bases from V and 1 base from J, the junction contained 4 bases not matched to a gene. The complete variable domain, with remaining parts taken from reference TRBV28 and TRBJ1-1, reads DVKVTQSSRYLVKRTGEKVFLECVQDMDHENMFWYRQDPGLGLRLIYFSYDVKMKEKGDIPEGYSVSREKKERFSLILESASTNQTSMYLCASILQGANTEAFFGQGTRLTVV.

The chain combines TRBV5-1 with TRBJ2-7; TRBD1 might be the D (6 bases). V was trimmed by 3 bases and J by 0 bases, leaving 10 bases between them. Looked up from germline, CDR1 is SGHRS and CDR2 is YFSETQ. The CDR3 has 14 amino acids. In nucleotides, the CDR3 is TGCGCCAGCAGCTACCGGGACAACTCCTACGAGCAGTACTTC. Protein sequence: CASSYRDNSYEQYF.

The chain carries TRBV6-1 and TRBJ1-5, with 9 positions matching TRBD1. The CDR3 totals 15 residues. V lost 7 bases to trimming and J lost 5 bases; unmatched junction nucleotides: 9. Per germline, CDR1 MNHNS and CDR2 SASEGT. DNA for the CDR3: TGTGCCAGCACCGGTAGGACAGGGGACTATCAGCCCCAGCATTTT. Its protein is CASTGRTGDYQPQHF.

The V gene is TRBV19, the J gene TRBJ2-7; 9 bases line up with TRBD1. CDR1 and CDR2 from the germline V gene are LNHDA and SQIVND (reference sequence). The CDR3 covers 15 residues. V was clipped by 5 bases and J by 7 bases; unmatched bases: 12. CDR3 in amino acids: CASSSTGTGIREQYF. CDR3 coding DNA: TGTGCCAGTAGTTCTACCGGGACAGGGATCAGGGAGCAGTACTTC.

The CDR3 protein is CASSLTYGATNEKLFF. In nucleotides, the CDR3 is TGTGCCAGCAGCTTAACTTACGGAGCAACTAATGAAAAACTGTTTTTT. The gene calls are TRBV7-8 and TRBJ1-4; D remains ambiguous. The CDR3 length is 16 residues. V dropped 2 bases and J dropped 0 bases, with 10 bases sitting between them. Germline lookup yields CDR1 SGHVS and CDR2 FQNEAQ.

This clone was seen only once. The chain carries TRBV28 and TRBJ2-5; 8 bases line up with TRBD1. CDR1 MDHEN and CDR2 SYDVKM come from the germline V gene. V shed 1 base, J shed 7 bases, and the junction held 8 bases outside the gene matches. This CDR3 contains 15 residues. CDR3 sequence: CASSLLGRGRGTQYF. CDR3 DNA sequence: TGTGCCAGCAGTTTATTGGGCAGGGGGCGGGGGACCCAGTACTTC. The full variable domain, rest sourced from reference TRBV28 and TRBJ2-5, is DVKVTQSSRYLVKRTGEKVFLECVQDMDHENMFWYRQDPGLGLRLIYFSYDVKMKEKGDIPEGYSVSREKKERFSLILESASTNQTSMYLCASSLLGRGRGTQYFGPGTRLLVL.

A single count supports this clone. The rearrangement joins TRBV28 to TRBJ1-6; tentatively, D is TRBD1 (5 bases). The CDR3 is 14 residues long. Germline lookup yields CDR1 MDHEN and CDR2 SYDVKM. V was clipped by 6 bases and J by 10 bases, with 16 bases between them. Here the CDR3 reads CASSPGGGRSPLHF. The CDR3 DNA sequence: TGTGCCAGCAGCCCCGGGGGGGGGAGATCACCCCTCCACTTT.

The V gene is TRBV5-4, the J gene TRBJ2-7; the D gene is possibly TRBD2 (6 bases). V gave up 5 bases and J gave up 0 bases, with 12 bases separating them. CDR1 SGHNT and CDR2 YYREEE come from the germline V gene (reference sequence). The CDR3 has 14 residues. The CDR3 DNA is TGTGCCAGCAGTCTTGGGGGGTCCTCCTACGAGCAGTACTTC. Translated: CASSLGGSSYEQYF.

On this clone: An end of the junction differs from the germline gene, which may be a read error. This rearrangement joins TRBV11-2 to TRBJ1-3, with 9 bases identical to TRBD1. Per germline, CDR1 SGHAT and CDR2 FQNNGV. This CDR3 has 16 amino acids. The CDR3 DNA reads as TGTGCCAGCAGCTTAACAACAGGGGGCTCCGGAAACACCATACATTTT. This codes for CASSLTTGGSGNTIHF.

The CDR3: CASAVTGEDGYTF. Here the CDR3 DNA reads TGTGCCAGCGCAGTAACAGGGGAGGATGGCTACACCTTC. The chain uses TRBV2 and TRBJ1-2, with 7 nucleotides matching TRBD1. Per the germline V gene, CDR1 is SNHLY and CDR2 is FYNNEI. The V segment lost 8 bases and the J segment 6 bases; nucleotides outside the gene matches: 9. The CDR3 runs to 13 residues. The full variable domain, with the rest looked up from reference TRBV2 and TRBJ1-2, is EPEVTQTPSHQVTQMGQEVILRCVPISNHLYFYWYRQILGQKVEFLVSFYNNEISEKSEIFDDQFSVERPDGSNFTLKIRSTKLEDSAMYFCASAVTGEDGYTFGSGTRLTVV.

CDR3 residues: CASSVAGGGYNEQFF. In DNA, the CDR3 is TGTGCCAGCAGCGTAGCTGGAGGAGGCTACAATGAGCAGTTCTTC. The genes are TRBV9 and TRBJ2-1; D is perhaps TRBD2 (5 bases). This CDR3 is 15 amino acids long. Germline V gene data show CDR1 as SGDLS and CDR2 as YYNGEE. V lost 0 bases and J 3 bases, leaving 10 bases between the germline ends.

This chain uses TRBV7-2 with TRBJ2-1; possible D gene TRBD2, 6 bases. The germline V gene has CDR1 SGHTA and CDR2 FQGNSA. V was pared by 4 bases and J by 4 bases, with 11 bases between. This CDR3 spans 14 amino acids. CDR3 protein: CASSSGVRYNEQFF. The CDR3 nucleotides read TGTGCCAGCAGCTCGGGGGTGAGATACAATGAGCAGTTCTTC.

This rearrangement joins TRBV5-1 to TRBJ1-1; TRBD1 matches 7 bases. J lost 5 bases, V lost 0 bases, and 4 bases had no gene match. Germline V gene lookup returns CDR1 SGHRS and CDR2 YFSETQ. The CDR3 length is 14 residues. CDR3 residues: CASSLAPGGTEAFF. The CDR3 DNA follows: TGCGCCAGCAGCTTGGCTCCAGGGGGGACTGAAGCTTTCTTT.

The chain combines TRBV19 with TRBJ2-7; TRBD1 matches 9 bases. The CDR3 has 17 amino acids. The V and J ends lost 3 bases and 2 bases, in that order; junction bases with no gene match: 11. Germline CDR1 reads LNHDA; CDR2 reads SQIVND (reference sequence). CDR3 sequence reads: CASSMVYPRDRAYEQYF. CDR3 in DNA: TGTGCCAGTAGTATGGTTTATCCTCGGGACAGGGCCTACGAGCAGTACTTC.